Included here is one T cell receptor beta chain sequence, with context. The data stem from a study of blood T cell repertoires in COVID-19. As for the study in general: Acute and convalescent COVID-19 specimens originated in the United States, Italy and Spain.

Sequenced by immunoSEQ multiplex PCR; TCRdb stores in-frame clones only, minus some. The sample includes 300,000 to 400,000 clones, 80% to 90% of them seen just once. Germline CDR1 and CDR2: SEHNR and FQNEAQ (reference sequence). The CDR3 totals 12 residues. V was trimmed by 7 bases and J by 5 bases, leaving 10 bases between them. Material for sequencing was PBMCs or T cells enriched from blood (not recorded which). The chain joins TRBV7-9 to TRBJ2-3; D is uncertain. The sequence was collected from a middle-aged woman with acute COVID-19. This CDR3 reads CASIRIKDTQYF. CDR3 DNA: TGTGCCAGCATCAGAATTAAAGATACGCAGTATTTT.